This T cell receptor (beta chain) originates from a study of blood T cell repertoires in COVID-19. Study in general: PBMCs, B-cell-depleted T cells, or T cells provided the cDNA or gDNA that made up the material.

Trimming removed 1 base from V and 7 bases from J, with 11 bases in between. Germline values: CDR1 MNHEY, CDR2 SMNVEV (reference sequence). There are 14 residues in the CDR3. Profiling relied on immunoSEQ multiplex PCR, and the TCRdb table lists in-frame clones only, not all of them. The data hold hundreds of thousands of clones, with roughly 85% observed a single time. Material: PBMCs or T cells enriched from blood (not recorded which). This clonotype originated in a woman in her late teens or twenties with acute COVID-19. V gene TRBV27 combines with J gene TRBJ1-5, with D possibly being TRBD1 (6 bases). CDR3 in DNA: TGTGCCAGCAGTTTATACAGGGACGACCAGCCCCAGCATTTT. This encodes CASSLYRDDQPQHF.